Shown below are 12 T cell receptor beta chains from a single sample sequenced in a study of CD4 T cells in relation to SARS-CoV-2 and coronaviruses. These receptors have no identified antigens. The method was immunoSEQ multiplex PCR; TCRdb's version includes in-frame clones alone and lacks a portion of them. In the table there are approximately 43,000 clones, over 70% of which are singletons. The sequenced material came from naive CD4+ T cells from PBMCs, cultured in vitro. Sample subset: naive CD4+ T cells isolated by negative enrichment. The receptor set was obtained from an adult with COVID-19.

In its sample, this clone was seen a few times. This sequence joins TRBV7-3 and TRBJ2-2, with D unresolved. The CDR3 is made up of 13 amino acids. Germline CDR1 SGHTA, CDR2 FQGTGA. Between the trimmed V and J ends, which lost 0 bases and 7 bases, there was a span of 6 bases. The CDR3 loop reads CASSLTGSGELFF. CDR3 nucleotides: TGTGCCAGCAGCTTAACGGGTAGCGGGGAGCTGTTTTTT.

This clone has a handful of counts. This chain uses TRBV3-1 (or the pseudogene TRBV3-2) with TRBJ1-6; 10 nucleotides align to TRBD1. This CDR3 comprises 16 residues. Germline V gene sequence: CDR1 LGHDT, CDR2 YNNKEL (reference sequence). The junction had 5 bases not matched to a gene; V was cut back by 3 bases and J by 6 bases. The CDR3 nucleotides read TGTGCCAGCAGCCAGATCCGGGACAGGGGTAATTCACCCCTCCACTTT. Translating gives CASSQIRDRGNSPLHF.

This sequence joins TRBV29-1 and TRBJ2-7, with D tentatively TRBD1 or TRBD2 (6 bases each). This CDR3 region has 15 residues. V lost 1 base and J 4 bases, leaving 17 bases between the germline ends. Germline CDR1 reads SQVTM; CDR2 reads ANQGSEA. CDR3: CSVEALGGWGYEQYF. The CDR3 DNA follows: TGCAGCGTTGAAGCCTTGGGGGGCTGGGGGTACGAGCAGTACTTC.

Here the CDR3 reads CASSRGAETYEQYF. In DNA, the CDR3 is TGTGCCAGCAGCCGAGGTGCGGAGACCTACGAGCAGTACTTC. The V call is TRBV11-2, the J call TRBJ2-7; D is undetermined. The CDR3 covers 14 residues. CDR1 and CDR2 (germline): SGHAT, FQNNGV. The V gene lost 5 bases and the J gene lost 2 bases, with 13 bases spanning the gap.

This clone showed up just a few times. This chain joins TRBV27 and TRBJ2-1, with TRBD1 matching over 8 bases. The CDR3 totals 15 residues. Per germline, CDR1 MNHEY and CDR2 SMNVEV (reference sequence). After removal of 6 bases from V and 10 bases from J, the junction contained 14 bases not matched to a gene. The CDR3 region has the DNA TGTGCCAGCAGCCCAGGACAGGGTCGGGTGTGGGAGCAGTTCTTC. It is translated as CASSPGQGRVWEQFF.

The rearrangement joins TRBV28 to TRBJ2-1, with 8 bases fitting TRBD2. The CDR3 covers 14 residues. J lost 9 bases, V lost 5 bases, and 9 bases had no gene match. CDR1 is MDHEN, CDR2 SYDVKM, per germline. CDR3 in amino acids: CASSRASGYIEQFF. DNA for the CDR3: TGTGCCAGCAGTCGGGCTAGCGGGTATATTGAGCAGTTCTTC.

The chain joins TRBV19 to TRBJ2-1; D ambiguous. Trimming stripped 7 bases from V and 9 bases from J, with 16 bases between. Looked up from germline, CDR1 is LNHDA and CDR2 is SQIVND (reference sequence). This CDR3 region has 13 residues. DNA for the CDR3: TGTGCCAGTAAGGGCTCACTAACTTCTGAGCAGTTCTTC. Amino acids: CASKGSLTSEQFF.

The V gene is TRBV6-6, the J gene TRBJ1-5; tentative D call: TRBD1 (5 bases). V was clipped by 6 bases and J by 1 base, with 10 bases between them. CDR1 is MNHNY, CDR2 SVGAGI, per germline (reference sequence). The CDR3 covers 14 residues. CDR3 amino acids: CASRDGGSNQPQHF. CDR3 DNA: TGTGCCAGCAGAGACGGGGGGAGCAATCAGCCCCAGCATTTT.

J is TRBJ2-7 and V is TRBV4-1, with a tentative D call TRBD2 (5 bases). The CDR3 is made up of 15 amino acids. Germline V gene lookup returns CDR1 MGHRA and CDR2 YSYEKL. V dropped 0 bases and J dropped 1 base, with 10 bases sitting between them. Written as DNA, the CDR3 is TGCGCCAGCAGCCAAGATGCGGGCAGGTCCTACGAGCAGTACTTC. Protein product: CASSQDAGRSYEQYF.

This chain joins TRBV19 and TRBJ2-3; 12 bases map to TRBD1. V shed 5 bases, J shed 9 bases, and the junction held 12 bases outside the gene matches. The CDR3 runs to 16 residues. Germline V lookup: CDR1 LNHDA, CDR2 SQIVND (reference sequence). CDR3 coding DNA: TGTGCCAGTAGTGGAGCCGGGACAGGGGGCGCGGGGACGCAGTATTTT. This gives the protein CASSGAGTGGAGTQYF.

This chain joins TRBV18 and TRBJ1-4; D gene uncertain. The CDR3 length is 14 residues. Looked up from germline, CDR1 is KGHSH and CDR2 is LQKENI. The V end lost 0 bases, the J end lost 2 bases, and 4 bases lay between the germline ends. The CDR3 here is CASSPPGTNEKLFF. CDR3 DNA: TGTGCCAGCTCACCACCAGGGACTAATGAAAAACTGTTTTTT. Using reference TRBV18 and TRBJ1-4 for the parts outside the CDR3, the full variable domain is NAGVMQNPRHLVRRRGQEARLRCSPMKGHSHVYWYRQLPEEGLKFMVYLQKENIIDESGMPKERFSAEFPKEGPSILRIQQVVRGDSAAYFCASSPPGTNEKLFFGSGTQLSVL.

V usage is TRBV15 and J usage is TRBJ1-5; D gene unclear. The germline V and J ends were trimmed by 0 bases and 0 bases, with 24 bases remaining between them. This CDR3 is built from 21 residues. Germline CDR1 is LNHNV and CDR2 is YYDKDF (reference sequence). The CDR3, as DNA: TGTGCCACCAGCAGAGAAAATATTCCTGAGTGGACGGATGATAGCAATCAGCCCCAGCATTTT. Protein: CATSRENIPEWTDDSNQPQHF.